This T cell receptor beta chain was obtained from a study of early T cells in non-severe SARS-CoV-2 infection. Turning to the study itself: Sequenced bulk RNA came from whole blood that was unsorted, and chains were unpaired.

Germline values: CDR1 MNHNS, CDR2 SASEGT. This CDR3 contains 15 residues. Losses at the gene ends were 7 bases for V and 2 bases for J; bases not matched to a gene: 10. The study's findings and limits: VDJdb matching favored anti-spike CD8 responses, missing private and CD4 specificities.

TCRdb reprocessed the 5' RACE reads with MiXCR, giving one entry per CDR3 protein. The table records about 100,000 distinct CDR3 sequences, about 13% of them present only once. Many counts were recorded for this clonotype. The antigen remains undetermined. The V call is TRBV6-1, the J call TRBJ2-7; 8 bases line up with TRBD1. The sequenced material came from whole blood. The clonotype comes from an adult who was a healthcare worker with PCR-confirmed SARS-CoV-2 infection or an uninfected control (not recorded which). DNA of the CDR3: TGTGCCAGCACCAAGAGGGACAGGAAAACCTACGAGCAGTACTTC. It yields the protein CASTKRDRKTYEQYF.